The 31 T cell receptor beta chains listed next were all sequenced from one sample in a study of T cell responses to AZD1222 COVID-19 vaccine. Assay used: immunoSEQ multiplex PCR; TCRdb lists only in-frame clones, some missing. The sample lists 100,000 to 150,000 clones; about 89% were seen once. This specimen was peripheral blood, taken on day 0 of AZD1222 vaccination. These receptors came from an adult in good health.

In its sample, this clone was seen once. The rearrangement uses TRBV6-5 and TRBJ2-7; D possibly matches TRBD1 or TRBD2 (5 bases each). Germline V gene sequence: CDR1 MNHEY, CDR2 SVGAGI. The CDR3 extends over 14 amino acids. The germline V and J ends were trimmed by 6 bases and 5 bases, with 17 bases remaining between them. The CDR3 DNA sequence: TGTGCCAGCAGACACCGGGACCAAGGCCACGAGCAGTACTTC. Protein: CASRHRDQGHEQYF.

The chain has TRBV24-1 and TRBJ2-3; 7 nucleotides line up with TRBD1. The germline gives CDR1 KGHDR, CDR2 SFDVKD. This CDR3 spans 15 amino acids. With 3 bases clipped from V and 2 bases from J, the junction kept 4 bases outside the gene matches. CDR3 nucleotides: TGTGCCACCAGTGATGCCGGGACAGCCACAGATACGCAGTATTTT. Its translation is CATSDAGTATDTQYF.

This clone was found once. The CDR3, as DNA: TGCGCCAGCAGCTTGGTGACAGGGAGAGGTTCACCCCTCCACTTT. Its translation is CASSLVTGRGSPLHF. The rearrangement joins TRBV5-1 to TRBJ1-6; 7 bases agree with TRBD1. Germline-derived CDR1 and CDR2 are SGHRS and YFSETQ. V lost 0 bases to trimming and J lost 9 bases; unmatched junction nucleotides: 6. This CDR3 contains 15 residues.

This rearrangement joins TRBV11-2 to TRBJ1-2; 9 bases are shared with TRBD1. V shed 0 bases and J 7 bases; nucleotides not matched to a gene: 6. Germline CDR1 SGHAT, CDR2 FQNNGV. The CDR3 spans 15 residues. CDR3 in amino acids: CASSLDGGQGFGYTF. The DNA for the CDR3 is TGTGCCAGCAGCTTAGATGGGGGACAGGGTTTTGGCTACACCTTC.

The chain carries TRBV7-9 and TRBJ2-4; D unresolved. The CDR3 spans 13 residues. Trimming cost V 3 bases and J 7 bases, with 10 bases left between them. Germline-derived CDR1 and CDR2 are SEHNR and FQNEAQ (reference sequence). The CDR3 spells CASSFPGRNIQYF. DNA for the CDR3: TGTGCCAGCAGCTTCCCCGGCCGGAACATTCAGTACTTC. Complete variable domain (other parts from reference TRBV7-9 and TRBJ2-4): DTGVSQNPRHKITKRGQNVTFRCDPISEHNRLYWYRQTLGQGPEFLTYFQNEAQLEKSRLLSDRFSAERPKGSFSTLEIQRTEQGDSAMYLCASSFPGRNIQYFGAGTRLSVL.

The rearrangement uses TRBV7-3 and TRBJ2-7, with D perhaps matching TRBD1 (5 bases). V dropped 5 bases and J dropped 6 bases, with 17 bases sitting between them. The length of the CDR3 is 14 residues. Germline V gene data show CDR1 as SGHTA and CDR2 as FQGTGA. This CDR3 is CASSQTGREGEQYF. The CDR3 coding sequence is TGTGCCAGCAGCCAAACGGGCAGGGAAGGCGAGCAGTACTTC.

This sequence joins TRBV19 and TRBJ2-5; 9 bases align to TRBD1. The CDR3 loop spans 14 amino acids. Germline loops: CDR1 LNHDA, CDR2 SQIVND (reference sequence). Trimming took 6 bases from V and 4 from J; bases not matched to a gene: 6. The DNA of the CDR3 is TGTGCCAGTAGCCCCGGGACAGGGATAGAGACCCAGTACTTC. Amino acid sequence: CASSPGTGIETQYF.

This chain uses TRBV6-5 with TRBJ1-2, with a tentative D call TRBD1 (5 bases). Germline lookup yields CDR1 MNHEY and CDR2 SVGAGI. V was pared by 2 bases and J by 7 bases, with 14 bases between. The CDR3 contains 14 residues. CDR3 bases: TGTGCCAGCAGTTACGGGAAGGGGCAGGGTGGCTACACCTTC. Translating gives CASSYGKGQGGYTF.

V is TRBV10-3 and J is TRBJ2-2; 10 bases line up with TRBD2. V lost 5 bases, J lost 7 bases, and 16 bases stayed unmatched. The CDR3 covers 18 residues. Germline CDR1 ENHRY, CDR2 SYGVKD. The CDR3 DNA follows: TGTGCCATCAGTAAAGCGAGTGGTTGGACTAGCGGCGACGGGGAGCTGTTTTTT. This encodes CAISKASGWTSGDGELFF.

The chain employs TRBV18 and TRBJ1-2; D is perhaps TRBD1 (5 bases). Germline CDR1 reads KGHSH; CDR2 reads LQKENI. Trimming shortened V by 6 bases and J by 2 bases, and 13 bases separated the two germline ends. The length of the CDR3 is 14 residues. The CDR3 protein is CASSPGTDNYGYTF. CDR3 DNA: TGTGCCAGCTCCCCGGGGACGGACAACTATGGCTACACCTTC.

The V and J genes are TRBV12-3 or TRBV12-4 and TRBJ1-2; D call uncertain. The CDR3 is made up of 11 amino acids. Trimming pared 5 bases from V and 10 bases from J, leaving 11 bases between. The CDR3, as DNA: TGTGCCAGCAGTACGGCCCGATCCTACACCTTC. Its protein is CASSTARSYTF.

The chain links TRBV7-2 to TRBJ1-5; TRBD1 aligns across 12 bases. V gave up 3 bases and J gave up 6 bases; unmatched junction bases: 12. Germline V gene sequence: CDR1 SGHTA, CDR2 FQGNSA. The CDR3 length is 18 residues. This CDR3 reads CASSLKPSGTGGSQPQHF. The CDR3 bases are TGTGCCAGCAGCTTGAAACCAAGCGGGACAGGGGGCAGTCAGCCCCAGCATTTT.

The chain employs TRBV2 and TRBJ2-1; D call uncertain. The CDR3 totals 13 residues. CDR1 SNHLY and CDR2 FYNNEI come from the germline V gene. V was clipped by 7 bases and J by 5 bases, with 12 bases between them. This CDR3 reads CASTLVWNNEQFF. CDR3 bases: TGTGCCAGCACCTTAGTTTGGAACAATGAGCAGTTCTTC.

This clone has only one observation. The chain employs TRBV7-2 and TRBJ1-6; possibly TRBD1 for D (5 bases). This CDR3 has 13 residues. Trimming shortened V by 9 bases and J by 4 bases, and 10 bases separated the two germline ends. Germline V gene lookup returns CDR1 SGHTA and CDR2 FQGNSA. The chain's CDR3 is CASSQGYNSPLHF. The CDR3 nucleotides read TGTGCCAGTTCGCAGGGTTATAATTCACCCCTCCACTTT.

The chain uses TRBV6-5 and TRBJ1-5, with D maybe TRBD1 (6 bases). CDR3 length: 14 residues. The V gene lost 9 bases and the J gene lost 2 bases, with 14 bases spanning the gap. Germline CDR1 and CDR2: MNHEY and SVGAGI. CDR3 sequence: CASKWEGGNQPQHF. The CDR3 DNA reads as TGTGCCAGTAAATGGGAGGGGGGCAATCAGCCCCAGCATTTT.

The chain employs TRBV29-1 and TRBJ1-2, with TRBD1 matching over 9 bases. The J segment lost 6 bases and the V segment lost 6 bases, leaving 5 bases of the junction unmatched. Germline CDR1 and CDR2: SQVTM and ANQGSEA. The CDR3 is made up of 12 amino acids. CDR3 nucleotides: TGCAGCGTGGGGGACAGGGTTAATGGCTACACCTTC. This translates into CSVGDRVNGYTF.

The chain employs TRBV10-3 and TRBJ1-3, with D perhaps TRBD1 (5 bases). This CDR3 has 15 residues. Per germline, CDR1 ENHRY and CDR2 SYGVKD. The CDR3 reads CASSDGQGSGNTIYF. The CDR3 region has the DNA TGTGCTTCCAGCGATGGTCAGGGCTCTGGAAACACCATATATTTT.

The chain recombines TRBV10-3 with TRBJ1-4, with TRBD1 identical over 7 bases. The CDR3 contains 16 residues. With 4 bases clipped from V and 2 bases from J, the junction kept 7 bases outside the gene matches. Germline loops: CDR1 ENHRY, CDR2 SYGVKD. CDR3 protein: CAISAGDSRTNEKLFF. In DNA form, the CDR3 reads TGTGCCATCAGTGCGGGGGACAGTCGCACTAATGAAAAACTGTTTTTT.

The chain is built from TRBV27 and TRBJ2-7; TRBD1 aligns across 8 bases. J gave up 7 bases and V 5 bases, and 7 bases lay outside the gene matches. Germline V gives CDR1 MNHEY, CDR2 SMNVEV (reference sequence). This CDR3 is built from 13 residues. In DNA, the CDR3 is TGTGCCAGCAGTCTGGACAGGGTAGGGGAGCAGTACTTC. It codes for CASSLDRVGEQYF.

The genes are TRBV19 and TRBJ2-3; TRBD2 matches 8 bases. V lost 4 bases, J lost 0 bases, and 15 bases stayed unmatched. The CDR3 has 19 amino acids. The germline V gene encodes CDR1 LNHDA and CDR2 SQIVND (reference sequence). CDR3 in amino acids: CASSSGLAQLPKSTDTQYF. DNA for the CDR3: TGTGCCAGTAGTAGTGGACTAGCCCAACTCCCCAAGAGCACAGATACGCAGTATTTT.

V and J are TRBV7-2 and TRBJ2-1, with a tentative D call TRBD2 (5 bases). This CDR3 has 13 amino acids. Germline assignment: CDR1 SGHTA and CDR2 FQGNSA. Trimming took 2 bases from V and 6 from J, leaving 8 bases between them. CDR3 nucleotide sequence: TGTGCCAGCAGCTTAAGACTACTCAATGAGCAGTTCTTC. It translates to CASSLRLLNEQFF.

This chain links TRBV10-3 with TRBJ1-6, with D possibly being TRBD1 (5 bases). The germline gives CDR1 ENHRY, CDR2 SYGVKD. The CDR3 consists of 15 residues. Trimming left V 6 bases short and J 3 bases short, with 12 bases between. CDR3 sequence: CAISSGTDYNSPLHF. The CDR3 nucleotides read TGTGCCATCAGCTCCGGGACGGACTATAATTCACCCCTCCACTTT.

This chain uses TRBV6-5 with TRBJ1-6, with D unresolved. The CDR3 consists of 13 residues. V lost 5 bases, J lost 6 bases, and 8 bases lay in between. The germline CDR1 and CDR2 sequences are MNHEY and SVGAGI. CDR3 in DNA: TGTGCCAGCAGTCCGGGATTTAATTCACCCCTCCACTTT. It translates to CASSPGFNSPLHF.

This sequence joins TRBV5-6 and TRBJ1-2; D is ambiguous. CDR3 size: 15 residues. Germline loops: CDR1 SGHDT, CDR2 YYEEEE. The V end lost 4 bases, the J end lost 4 bases, and 17 bases lay between the germline ends. CDR3 DNA: TGTGCCAGCAGCCCCGTCTGGCAGCAGATCTATGGCTACACCTTC. Translated: CASSPVWQQIYGYTF.

The chain recombines TRBV27 with TRBJ1-4, with no clear D. The germline V gene encodes CDR1 MNHEY and CDR2 SMNVEV (reference sequence). The V gene lost 3 bases and the J gene lost 8 bases, with 7 bases spanning the gap. CDR3 length: 12 residues. CDR3 sequence (DNA): TGTGCCAGCAGTTTCCTCGGAGAAAAACTGTTTTTT. This translates into CASSFLGEKLFF.

This sequence joins TRBV3-1 (or the pseudogene TRBV3-2) and TRBJ2-7, with D uncertain. V was clipped by 2 bases and J by 6 bases, with 11 bases between them. This CDR3 spans 13 amino acids. Germline CDR1 is LGHDT and CDR2 is YNNKEL (reference sequence). Written as DNA, the CDR3 is TGTGCCAGCAGCCAAAACTCCGGCCTCGAGCAGTACTTC. Its translation is CASSQNSGLEQYF.

Only one count was recorded for this clone. The chain joins TRBV3-1 (or the pseudogene TRBV3-2) to TRBJ1-1; D gene unclear. This CDR3 contains 13 residues. The V and J ends lost 1 base and 4 bases respectively, with 7 bases between them. Germline V gene lookup returns CDR1 LGHDT and CDR2 YNNKEL (reference sequence). The CDR3 coding sequence is TGTGCCAGCAGCCAAGTGGGGATCACTGAAGCTTTCTTT. This gives the protein CASSQVGITEAFF.

The CDR3 region has the DNA TGTGCCAGCAGCCTGCTGCCAGGGATAGCCAAAAACATTCAGTACTTC. Residues: CASSLLPGIAKNIQYF. The chain recombines TRBV3-1 (or the pseudogene TRBV3-2) with TRBJ2-4; perhaps TRBD1 as D (5 bases). Per germline, CDR1 LGHDT and CDR2 YNNKEL (reference sequence). The V and J ends lost 4 bases and 0 bases respectively, with 13 bases between them. The CDR3 contains 16 residues.

This clone has a handful of counts. The chain joins TRBV27 to TRBJ2-5; D might be TRBD1 (8 bases). The CDR3 is made up of 18 amino acids. Germline-derived CDR1 and CDR2 are MNHEY and SMNVEV (reference sequence). The V and J ends lost 2 bases and 5 bases respectively, with 24 bases between them. Here the CDR3 reads CASSLGGGRGRSHETQYF. In DNA form, the CDR3 reads TGTGCCAGCAGTTTAGGGGGGGGCAGGGGGCGCTCACACGAGACCCAGTACTTC.

The chain has TRBV3-1 (or the pseudogene TRBV3-2) and TRBJ2-7; 8 positions agree with TRBD2. This CDR3 has 15 residues. Germline V gene sequence: CDR1 LGHDT, CDR2 YNNKEL (reference sequence). The V and J ends lost 1 base and 5 bases, in that order; junction bases with no gene match: 7. Here the CDR3 reads CASSQGGTRVDEQYF. The CDR3 bases are TGTGCCAGCAGCCAAGGTGGGACTAGGGTCGACGAGCAGTACTTC.

This clone was observed once. V gene TRBV5-4 combines with J gene TRBJ1-1; D gene unclear. Germline V CDR1 and CDR2: SGHNT, YYREEE (reference sequence). Trimming removed 0 bases from V and 3 bases from J, with 12 bases in between. There are 15 residues in the CDR3. CDR3 sequence (DNA): TGTGCCAGCAGCTTGGGGAGCTACATACACACTGAAGCTTTCTTT. This gives the protein CASSLGSYIHTEAFF.